Listed below are T cell receptor beta chains from one sample, sequenced in a study of CD8+CD57+ T cells in acquired aplastic anemia. Using its own MiXCR run on the reads, TCRdb lists one record per CDR3 protein. The table has 200,000 to 250,000 distinct CDR3 sequences, around 45% seen once. Sequenced: sorted CD4+, CD8+, or CD8+CD57+ T cells (not recorded which) from PBMCs. The receptors here all came from a human donor with aplastic anemia. Each CDR3 is given with its conserved first and last residue. D genes are given only for firm matches. A clone size is listed for some rows: how often the clone was seen (once, few, many), or a class if it is expanded.

abundance	v_gene	d_gene	j_gene	CDR3aa	CDR3nt
many	TRBV2	.	TRBJ1-1	CASSPAGMNTEAFF	TGTGCCAGCAGTCCGGCGGGTATGAACACTGAAGCTTTCTTT
many	TRBV7-8	.	TRBJ1-1	CASSLLGRMNTEAFF	TGTGCCAGCAGCTTATTGGGCAGAATGAACACTGAAGCTTTCTTT
many	TRBV2	.	TRBJ2-3	CASSEAAVRLTDTQYF	TGTGCCAGCAGTGAAGCGGCGGTTCGGCTCACAGATACGCAGTATTTT
many	TRBV5-1	.	TRBJ1-2	CATQSQGAYGYTF	TGCGCCACCCAGTCGCAAGGGGCCTATGGCTACACCTTC
.	TRBV27	.	TRBJ1-1	CASSFVRQGEAFF	TGTGCCAGCAGTTTTGTTAGGCAGGGTGAAGCTTTCTTT
many	TRBV7-2	.	TRBJ2-2	CASSLDTTGELFF	TGTGCCAGCAGCTTGGACACCACCGGGGAGCTGTTTTTT
.	TRBV27	.	TRBJ2-5	CAGSPAGWETQYF	TGTGCCGGCAGTCCAGCAGGGTGGGAGACCCAGTACTTC
many	TRBV30	.	TRBJ2-1	CAWGPRGQFF	TGTGCCTGGGGTCCCAGGGGCCAGTTCTTC
few	TRBV27	.	TRBJ2-7	CASSFSKSGKEQYF	TGTGCCAGCAGTTTTTCTAAAAGTGGAAAGGAGCAGTACTTC
.	TRBV7-2	.	TRBJ2-2	CASSFFQGIGELFF	TGTGCCAGCAGCTTCTTCCAGGGAATCGGGGAGCTGTTTTTT
many	TRBV7-3	.	TRBJ2-6	CASSLRDRSSGANVLTF	TGTGCCAGCAGCTTACGCGACAGATCCTCTGGGGCCAACGTCCTGACTTTC
many	TRBV7-9	TRBD1	TRBJ2-7	CASSVTRDSSYEQYF	TGTGCCAGCAGCGTAACCCGGGACAGCTCCTACGAGCAGTACTTC
few	TRBV7-9	.	TRBJ1-3	CASSQDFVPPPLGNTIYF	TGCGCCAGCAGCCAAGATTTTGTGCCGCCCCCTCTGGGGAACACCATATATTTT
few	TRBV2	.	TRBJ1-5	CASRRTVNQPQHF	TGTGCCAGCAGAAGGACAGTCAATCAGCCCCAGCATTTT
many	TRBV2	.	TRBJ1-1	CASSVNTEAFF	TGTGCCAGCAGTGTGAACACTGAAGCTTTCTTT
few	TRBV27	TRBD2	TRBJ2-7	CASVSSGYEQYF	TGTGCCAGCGTTTCTAGCGGGTATGAGCAGTACTTC
many	TRBV4-3	.	TRBJ2-1	CASSQFYNGEDNEQFF	TGCGCCAGCAGCCAATTTTACAACGGTGAGGACAATGAGCAGTTCTTC
.	TRBV29-1	.	TRBJ2-5	CSVGKKGRTPKGETQYF	TGCAGCGTTGGGAAGAAGGGGCGGACCCCAAAGGGAGAGACCCAGTACTTC
.	TRBV9	.	TRBJ1-2	CASSTPSLADGYTF	TGTGCCAGCAGCACCCCCTCTCTCGCGGATGGCTACACCTTC
few	TRBV27	.	TRBJ2-1	CASIGNEQFF	TGTGCCAGCATAGGGAATGAGCAGTTCTTC
.	TRBV7-3	.	TRBJ2-7	CASSLRPGRWTYEQYF	TGTGCCAGCAGCCTGCGCCCGGGACGGTGGACCTACGAGCAGTACTTC
many	TRBV20-1	.	TRBJ1-1	CSATDLWGLGEAFF	TGCAGTGCTACCGACTTATGGGGTTTAGGTGAAGCTTTCTTT
many	TRBV14	.	TRBJ1-2	CASSQVPGLSYTF	TGTGCCAGCAGCCAAGTTCCAGGGTTGAGCTACACCTTC
many	TRBV9	TRBD2	TRBJ2-3	CASSVTASGGTDTQYF	TGTGCCAGCAGCGTAACGGCTAGCGGGGGTACAGATACGCAGTATTTT
.	TRBV3-1	TRBD2	TRBJ2-7	CASSPRTSGKRYGQYF	TGTGCCAGCAGCCCCAGGACTAGCGGAAAGAGGTATGGGCAGTACTTC
.	TRBV5-1	.	TRBJ2-7	CASSLMTDEQYF	TGTGCCAGCAGCTTAATGACAGACGAGCAGTACTTC
few	TRBV11-3	.	TRBJ2-4	CASSSRESLAKNIQYF	TGTGCCAGCAGCTCACGAGAGTCCTTAGCCAAAAACATTCAGTACTTC
few	TRBV10-3	.	TRBJ1-1	CAARTPHTEALF	TGTGCCGCCCGGACACCGCACACTGAAGCTCTCTTT
many	TRBV27	TRBD1	TRBJ2-3	CASSPRDRPTDTQYF	TGTGCCAGCAGTCCGAGGGACAGGCCCACAGATACGCAGTATTTT